This T cell receptor beta chain was sequenced in a study of T cells in Graves' hyperthyroidism and ophthalmopathy. About the study: Peripheral blood was secured at the point of initial diagnosis, before any treatment.

Germline V gives CDR1 SEHNR, CDR2 FQNEAQ (reference sequence). This CDR3 has 14 residues. The V end lost 0 bases, the J end lost 15 bases, and 18 bases lay between the germline ends. Amplified regions were TCR beta CDR3 sequences from RNA transcripts. The HTBI primer set served for first-round RT-PCR of the TCR CDR3. Each CDR3 protein is one row after TCRdb ran MiXCR on the multiplex PCR reads. The repertoire holds approximately 700,000 distinct CDR3 sequences, with 16% as singletons. Stable Graves' hyperthyroidism denoted no ophthalmopathy progression over 18 months. Orbital computed tomography and thyroid ultrasound, together with serum TRAb and thyroxine and clinical symptoms, were used for diagnoses.

The chain links TRBV7-9 to TRBJ2-1; D tentatively reads TRBD1 or TRBD2 (6 bases each). Sequencing input: blood. The receptor's source is a man aged 18 to 35 with Graves' hyperthyroidism. CDR3 coding DNA: TGTGCCAGCAGCTTAGCCCCCGTATCGGGGGCGGCGTTCTTC. It codes for CASSLAPVSGAAFF. The whole variable domain, filled in from reference TRBV7-9 and TRBJ2-1, reads DTGVSQNPRHKITKRGQNVTFRCDPISEHNRLYWYRQTLGQGPEFLTYFQNEAQLEKSRLLSDRFSAERPKGSFSTLEIQRTEQGDSAMYLCASSLAPVSGAAFFGPGTRLTVL.